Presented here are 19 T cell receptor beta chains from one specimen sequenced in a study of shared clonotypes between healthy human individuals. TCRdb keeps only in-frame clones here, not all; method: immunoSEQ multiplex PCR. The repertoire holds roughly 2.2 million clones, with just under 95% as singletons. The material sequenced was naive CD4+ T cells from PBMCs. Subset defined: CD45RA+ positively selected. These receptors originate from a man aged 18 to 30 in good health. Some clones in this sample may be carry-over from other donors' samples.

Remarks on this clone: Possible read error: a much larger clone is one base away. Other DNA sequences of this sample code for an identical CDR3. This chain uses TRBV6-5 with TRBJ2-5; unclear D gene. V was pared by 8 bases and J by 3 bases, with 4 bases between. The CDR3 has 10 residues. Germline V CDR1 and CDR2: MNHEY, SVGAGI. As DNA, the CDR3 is TGTGCCAGCGGTGAAGAGACCCAGTACTTC. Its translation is CASGEETQYF.

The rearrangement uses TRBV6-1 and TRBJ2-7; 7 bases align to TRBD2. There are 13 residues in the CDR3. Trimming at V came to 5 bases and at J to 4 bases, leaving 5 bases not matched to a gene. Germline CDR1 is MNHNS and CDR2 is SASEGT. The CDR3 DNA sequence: TGTGCCAGCAGTAAGGAGCGGGGTTACGAGCAGTACTTC. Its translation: CASSKERGYEQYF.

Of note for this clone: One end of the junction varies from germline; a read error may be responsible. CDR3 residues: CASYDIAGGNQQFF. Here the CDR3 DNA reads TGTGCCAGTTACGATATAGCGGGGGGCAATCAGCAGTTCTTC. This chain connects TRBV19 to TRBJ2-1; TRBD2 matches at 10 bases. The V gene's germline CDR1 is LNHDA and CDR2 SQIVND (reference sequence). This CDR3 has 14 amino acids.

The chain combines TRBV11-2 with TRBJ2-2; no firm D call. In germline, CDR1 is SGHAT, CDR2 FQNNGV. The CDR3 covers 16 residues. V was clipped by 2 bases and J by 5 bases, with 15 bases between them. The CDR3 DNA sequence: TGTGCCAGCAGCTTACCCGGTAGGGATTGGACCGGGGAGCTGTTTTTT. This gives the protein CASSLPGRDWTGELFF.

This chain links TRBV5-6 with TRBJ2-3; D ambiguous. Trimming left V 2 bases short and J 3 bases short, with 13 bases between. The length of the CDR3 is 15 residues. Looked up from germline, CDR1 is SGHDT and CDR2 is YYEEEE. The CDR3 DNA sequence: TGTGCCAGCAGCTTTGGGCTGGAGTTGACAGATACGCAGTATTTT. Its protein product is CASSFGLELTDTQYF.

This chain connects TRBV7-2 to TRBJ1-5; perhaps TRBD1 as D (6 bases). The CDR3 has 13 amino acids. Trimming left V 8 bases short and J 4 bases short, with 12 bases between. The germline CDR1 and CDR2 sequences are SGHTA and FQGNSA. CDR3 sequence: CASAGQGNQPQHF. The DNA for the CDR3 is TGTGCCAGCGCGGGACAAGGGAATCAGCCCCAGCATTTT.

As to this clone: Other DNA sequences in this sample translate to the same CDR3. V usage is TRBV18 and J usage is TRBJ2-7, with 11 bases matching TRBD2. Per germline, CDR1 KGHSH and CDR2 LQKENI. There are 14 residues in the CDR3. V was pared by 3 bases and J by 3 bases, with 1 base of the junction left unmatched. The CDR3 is CASSPGTSGYEQYF. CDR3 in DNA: TGTGCCAGCTCACCCGGGACTAGCGGCTACGAGCAGTACTTC.

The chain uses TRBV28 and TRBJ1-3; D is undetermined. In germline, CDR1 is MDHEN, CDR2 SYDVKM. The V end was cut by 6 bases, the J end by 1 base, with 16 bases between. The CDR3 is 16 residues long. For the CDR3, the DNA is TGTGCCAGCAGCCCTACCCCATGGGCATCTGGAAACACCATATATTTT. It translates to CASSPTPWASGNTIYF. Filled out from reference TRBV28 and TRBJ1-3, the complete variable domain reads DVKVTQSSRYLVKRTGEKVFLECVQDMDHENMFWYRQDPGLGLRLIYFSYDVKMKEKGDIPEGYSVSREKKERFSLILESASTNQTSMYLCASSPTPWASGNTIYFGEGSWLTVV.

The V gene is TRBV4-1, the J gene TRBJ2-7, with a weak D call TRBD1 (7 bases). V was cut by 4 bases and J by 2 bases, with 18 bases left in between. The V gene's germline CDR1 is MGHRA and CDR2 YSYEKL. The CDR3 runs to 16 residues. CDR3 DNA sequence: TGCGCCAGCAGCCGATTGGCGGGACAGACAGCCTACGAGCAGTACTTC. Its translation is CASSRLAGQTAYEQYF.

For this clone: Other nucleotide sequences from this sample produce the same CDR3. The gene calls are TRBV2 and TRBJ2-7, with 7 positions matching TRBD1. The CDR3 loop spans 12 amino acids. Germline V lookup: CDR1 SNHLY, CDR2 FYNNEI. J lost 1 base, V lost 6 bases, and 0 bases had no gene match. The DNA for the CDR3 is TGTGCCAGCAGACAGGGGTCCTACGAGCAGTACTTC. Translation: CASRQGSYEQYF.

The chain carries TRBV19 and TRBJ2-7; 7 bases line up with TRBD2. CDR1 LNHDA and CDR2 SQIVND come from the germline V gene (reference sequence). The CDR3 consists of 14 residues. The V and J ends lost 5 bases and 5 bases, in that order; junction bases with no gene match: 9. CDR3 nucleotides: TGTGCCAGTAGTGCCAGACTAGCAGGAAACGAGCAGTACTTC. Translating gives CASSARLAGNEQYF.

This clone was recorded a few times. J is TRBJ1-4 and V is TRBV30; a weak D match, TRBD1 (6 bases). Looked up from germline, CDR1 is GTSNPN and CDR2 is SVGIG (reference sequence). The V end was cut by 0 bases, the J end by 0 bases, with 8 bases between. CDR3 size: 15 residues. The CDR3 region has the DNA TGTGCCTGGAGTGTGGACAGCTCAACTAATGAAAAACTGTTTTTT. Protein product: CAWSVDSSTNEKLFF.

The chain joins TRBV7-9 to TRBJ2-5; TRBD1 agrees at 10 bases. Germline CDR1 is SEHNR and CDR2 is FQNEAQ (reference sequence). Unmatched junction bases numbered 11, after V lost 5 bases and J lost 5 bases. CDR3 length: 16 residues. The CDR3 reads CASSLTGQGTGETQYF. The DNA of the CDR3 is TGTGCCAGCAGCCTCACGGGACAGGGGACGGGGGAGACCCAGTACTTC.

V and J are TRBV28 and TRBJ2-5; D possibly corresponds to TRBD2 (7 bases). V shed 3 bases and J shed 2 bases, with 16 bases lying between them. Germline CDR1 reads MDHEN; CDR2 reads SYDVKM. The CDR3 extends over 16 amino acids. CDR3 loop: CASSFLGGGVQETQYF. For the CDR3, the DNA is TGTGCCAGCAGTTTTTTGGGGGGGGGCGTTCAAGAGACCCAGTACTTC.

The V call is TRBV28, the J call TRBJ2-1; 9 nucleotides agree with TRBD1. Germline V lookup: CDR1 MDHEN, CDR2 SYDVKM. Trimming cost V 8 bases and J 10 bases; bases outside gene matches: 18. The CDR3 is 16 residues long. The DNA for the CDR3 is TGTGCCAGCTGCCCCAGGGGTAAACAGGGGGCGAACGAGCAGTTCTTC. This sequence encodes CASCPRGKQGANEQFF.

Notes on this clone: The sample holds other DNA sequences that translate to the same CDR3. The CDR3 DNA sequence: TGTGCCAGCAGGCGGGGAGACCACTCTGGAAACACCATATATTTT. This encodes CASRRGDHSGNTIYF. V gene TRBV2 combines with J gene TRBJ1-3; no definite D call. CDR1 and CDR2 from the germline V gene are SNHLY and FYNNEI. The V end lost 6 bases, the J end lost 0 bases, and 12 bases lay between the germline ends. CDR3 size: 15 residues.

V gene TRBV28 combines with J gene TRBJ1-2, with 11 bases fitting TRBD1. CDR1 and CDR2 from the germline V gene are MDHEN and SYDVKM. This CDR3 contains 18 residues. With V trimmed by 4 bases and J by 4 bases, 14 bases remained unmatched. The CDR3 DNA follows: TGTGCCAGCAGTTCTACCGGGACAGGGGGTCAGTCACGCTATGGCTACACCTTC. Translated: CASSSTGTGGQSRYGYTF.

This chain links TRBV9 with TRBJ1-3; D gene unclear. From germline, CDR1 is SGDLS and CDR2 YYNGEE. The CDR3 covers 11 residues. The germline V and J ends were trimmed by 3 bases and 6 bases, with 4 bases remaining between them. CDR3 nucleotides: TGTGCCAGCAGCGCCCAAAACACCATATATTTT. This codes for CASSAQNTIYF.

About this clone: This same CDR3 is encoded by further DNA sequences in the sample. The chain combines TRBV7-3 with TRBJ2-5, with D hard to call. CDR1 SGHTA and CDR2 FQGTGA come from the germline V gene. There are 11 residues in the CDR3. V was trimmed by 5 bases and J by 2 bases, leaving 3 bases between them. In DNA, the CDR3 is TGTGCCAGCAGCGCACAAGAGACCCAGTACTTC. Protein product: CASSAQETQYF.